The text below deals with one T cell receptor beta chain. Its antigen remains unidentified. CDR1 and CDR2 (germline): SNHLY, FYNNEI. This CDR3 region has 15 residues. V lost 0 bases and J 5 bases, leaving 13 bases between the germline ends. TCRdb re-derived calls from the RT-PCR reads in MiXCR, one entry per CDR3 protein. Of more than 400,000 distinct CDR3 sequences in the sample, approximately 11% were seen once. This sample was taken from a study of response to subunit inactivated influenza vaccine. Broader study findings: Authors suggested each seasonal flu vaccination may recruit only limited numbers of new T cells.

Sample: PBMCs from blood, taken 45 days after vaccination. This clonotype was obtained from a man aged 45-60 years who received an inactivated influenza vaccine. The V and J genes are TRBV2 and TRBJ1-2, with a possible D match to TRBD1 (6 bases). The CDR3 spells CASSEAGTRHYGYTF. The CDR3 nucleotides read TGTGCCAGCAGTGAAGCCGGGACACGACATTATGGCTACACCTTC.